Listed below are T cell receptor beta chains from one sample, sequenced in a study of shared clonotypes between healthy human individuals. Sequencing was performed with immunoSEQ multiplex PCR; in TCRdb, only in-frame clones are kept and a portion is missing. The repertoire includes under 2.5 million clones, under 95% of them detected once, and more than 0.35% sits in the top ten. The sample comprised naive CD4+ T cells from PBMCs. All receptors come from a man aged 18-30 years in good health. Some clones in this sample may be carry-over from other donors' samples. Both conserved end residues are part of each CDR3. The D gene is left open where the match is weak. Where a row states a size, it is once, few, many or the class of an expanded clone; other rows omit it.

CDR3 protein	CDR3 DNA	clone size	D gene	V gene	J gene
CASSSYLGLAGGLATDTQYF	TGTGCCAGCAGCTCCTACCTAGGACTAGCGGGAGGGCTTGCCACAGATACGCAGTATTTT	NA	TRBD2	TRBV5-8	TRBJ2-3
CASSQNGPGGEAFF	TGCGCCAGCAGCCAAAACGGACCGGGAGGGGAAGCTTTCTTT	NA	NA	TRBV4-1	TRBJ1-1
CASSLLLAGLNEQFF	TGTGCCAGCAGCTTGTTACTAGCGGGACTCAATGAGCAGTTCTTC	NA	TRBD2	TRBV5-6	TRBJ2-1
CASNLQGAGYGYTF	TGTGCCAGCAACTTACAGGGGGCGGGCTATGGCTACACCTTC	NA	TRBD1	TRBV2	TRBJ1-2
CASSLALGISYEQYF	TGCGCCAGCAGCTTGGCCCTGGGTATCTCCTACGAGCAGTACTTC	once	NA	TRBV5-1	TRBJ2-7
CAWRVAGGTGELFF	TGTGCCTGGAGGGTAGCGGGAGGGACCGGGGAGCTGTTTTTT	NA	TRBD2	TRBV30	TRBJ2-2
CASSPGTGSGNTIYF	TGTGCCAGCTCACCAGGTACGGGCTCTGGAAACACCATATATTTT	NA	NA	TRBV18	TRBJ1-3
CASSYLTGSEQYF	TGTGCCAGCAGTTACCTCACTGGGAGCGAGCAGTACTTC	NA	NA	TRBV6-6	TRBJ2-7
CSVEKGEGTYEQYF	TGCAGCGTTGAAAAGGGGGAGGGGACCTACGAGCAGTACTTC	NA	NA	TRBV29-1	TRBJ2-7
CASSSTGARQPQHF	TGTGCCAGCAGTTCCACTGGGGCGCGGCAGCCCCAGCATTTT	NA	NA	TRBV28	TRBJ1-5
CSVPEGGIITEAFF	TGCAGCGTGCCCGAGGGGGGGATCATCACTGAAGCTTTCTTT	few	NA	TRBV29-1	TRBJ1-1
CASSSSLLAGANTGELFF	TGCGCCAGCAGCTCGAGCTTACTAGCGGGAGCTAACACCGGGGAGCTGTTTTTT	NA	TRBD2	TRBV5-1	TRBJ2-2
CASSFISGRGNTQYF	TGTGCCAGCAGCTTTATTAGCGGGAGAGGAAATACGCAGTATTTT	NA	TRBD2	TRBV5-4	TRBJ2-3
CASTQVAGNTGELFF	TGTGCCAGCACCCAAGTGGCGGGCAACACCGGGGAGCTGTTTTTT	few	NA	TRBV21-1	TRBJ2-2
CASSIGRDRGYTF	TGTGCCAGTAGTATAGGACGGGATCGGGGCTACACCTTC	NA	NA	TRBV19	TRBJ1-2
CASSPSDGYNEQFF	TGTGCCAGCTCACCGTCGGACGGGTACAATGAGCAGTTCTTC	NA	NA	TRBV18	TRBJ2-1
CAWSVETQYF	TGTGCCTGGAGTGTAGAGACCCAGTACTTC	NA	NA	TRBV30	TRBJ2-5
CASGFVPRVGLAGAQNTGELFF	TGTGCTAGTGGTTTCGTCCCTCGGGTAGGACTAGCGGGAGCCCAGAACACCGGGGAGCTGTTTTTT	NA	TRBD2	TRBV12-5	TRBJ2-2
CASSKTGFSNQPQHF	TGTGCCAGCAGCAAGACAGGGTTTAGCAATCAGCCCCAGCATTTT	few	TRBD1	TRBV7-4	TRBJ1-5
CSVEREWGTEAFF	TGCAGCGTTGAAAGGGAATGGGGCACTGAAGCTTTCTTT	NA	NA	TRBV29-1	TRBJ1-1
CSAGNEKLFF	TGCAGTGCTGGTAATGAAAAACTGTTTTTT	NA	NA	TRBV20-1	TRBJ1-4
CASSRLGRNYEQYF	TGTGCCAGCAGTCGCCTGGGACGGAACTACGAGCAGTACTTC	NA	NA	TRBV27	TRBJ2-7
CASSPGDSENQETQYF	TGTGCCAGCTCACCAGGGGATTCGGAAAACCAAGAGACCCAGTACTTC	once	NA	TRBV18	TRBJ2-5
CASGDRGAHGELFF	TGTGCCAGCGGGGACAGGGGCGCTCACGGGGAGCTGTTTTTT	once	TRBD1	TRBV9	TRBJ2-2
CSVPTADGTDTQYF	TGCAGCGTACCGACAGCGGACGGCACAGATACGCAGTATTTT	NA	NA	TRBV29-1	TRBJ2-3
CASSFDGMGTQYF	TGTGCCAGCAGCTTCGACGGGATGGGGACCCAGTACTTC	NA	NA	TRBV7-2	TRBJ2-5
CASSLGARNNEQFF	TGTGCCAGCAGCTTGGGGGCTAGAAACAATGAGCAGTTCTTC	NA	NA	TRBV5-4	TRBJ2-1
CASSREQGGNTGELFF	TGTGCCAGCAGCCGAGAACAGGGAGGGAACACCGGGGAGCTGTTTTTT	once	NA	TRBV5-4	TRBJ2-2
CASSSGTGDYTIYF	TGCGCCAGCAGCTCCGGGACAGGGGACTACACCATATATTTT	NA	TRBD1	TRBV5-1	TRBJ1-3
CASSLSRPTEKLFF	TGCGCCAGCAGCTTGTCCAGGCCCACCGAAAAACTGTTTTTT	NA	NA	TRBV5-1	TRBJ1-4
CACSVRNTIYF	TGTGCCTGTTCAGTGAGAAACACCATATATTTT	NA	NA	TRBV30	TRBJ1-3
CASSLLLGRGEQYF	TGTGCCAGCAGCTTGCTTTTGGGGCGGGGAGAGCAGTACTTC	NA	NA	TRBV5-5	TRBJ2-7
CASRGTALKLFF	TGTGCCAGCAGGGGGACAGCCCTTAAACTGTTTTTT	NA	TRBD1	TRBV28	TRBJ1-4
CASSFGRQGGYEQYF	TGTGCCAGCAGTTTCGGCAGACAGGGGGGTTACGAGCAGTACTTC	NA	TRBD1	TRBV27	TRBJ2-7
CASSPRGNSNQPQHF	TGTGCCAGCTCACCAAGGGGCAATAGCAATCAGCCCCAGCATTTT	NA	NA	TRBV18	TRBJ1-5
CASSQDTTGGLLKTQYF	TGCGCCAGCAGCCAAGATACGACGGGAGGTTTATTGAAGACCCAGTACTTC	NA	TRBD2	TRBV4-1	TRBJ2-5
CASSLRQANTEAFF	TGTGCCAGCAGCTTACGACAGGCGAACACTGAAGCTTTCTTT	NA	NA	TRBV7-9	TRBJ1-1
CASSSSFPGGTGDYEKLFF	TGTGCCAGCAGTTCAAGCTTCCCAGGGGGGACGGGGGATTATGAAAAACTGTTTTTT	once	TRBD1	TRBV5-5	TRBJ1-4
CATSREGLDSAQYF	TGTGCCACCAGCAGAGAGGGACTGGATAGTGCGCAGTACTTC	NA	NA	TRBV15	TRBJ2-7
CASSYSMQARSGYTF	TGTGCCAGCAGTTACTCGATGCAGGCGCGAAGTGGCTACACCTTC	NA	NA	TRBV6-5	TRBJ1-2
CASSPRALYGYTF	TGTGCCAGCAGCCCCCGGGCTCTCTATGGCTACACCTTC	NA	NA	TRBV27	TRBJ1-2
CASSEAQGRQETQYF	TGTGCCAGCAGTGAAGCACAGGGGCGACAAGAGACCCAGTACTTC	NA	TRBD1	TRBV2	TRBJ2-5
CASSLAEGEQFF	TGTGCCAGCAGCTTAGCCGAGGGTGAGCAGTTCTTC	NA	NA	TRBV7-6	TRBJ2-1
CAGLGGRRTDTQYF	TGTGCCGGGCTCGGTGGGAGACGCACAGATACGCAGTATTTT	NA	NA	TRBV30	TRBJ2-3
CASSIRTGRDQPQHF	TGTGCCAGCAGTATTCGGACAGGGAGGGATCAGCCCCAGCATTTT	few	TRBD1	TRBV7-8	TRBJ1-5
CASSPSGLAGGAFF	TGTGCCAGCAGCCCCTCAGGCTTAGCAGGGGGAGCTTTCTTT	NA	TRBD1	TRBV11-3	TRBJ1-1
CASSLEGAHSQPQHF	TGTGCCAGCAGCTTAGAGGGGGCGCACAGTCAGCCCCAGCATTTT	few	TRBD1	TRBV7-2	TRBJ1-5